The 20 T cell receptor beta chains below all came from one sample that was sequenced in a study of cytomegalovirus exposure and HLA in healthy donors. In the PCR, 60 Vbeta and 13 Jbeta primers were used. The method was immunoSEQ multiplex PCR; TCRdb's version includes in-frame clones alone and lacks a portion of them. The sample records fewer than 250,000 clones, 60% to 80% being singletons. The sample consisted of PBMCs. Source of these receptors: a male donor in good health and CMV-seronegative.

The V call is TRBV5-6, the J call TRBJ2-7; 11 nucleotides agree with TRBD2. CDR3 length: 16 residues. The germline V gene has CDR1 SGHDT and CDR2 YYEEEE. J was trimmed by 0 bases and V by 4 bases; bases with no gene match: 6. The CDR3 bases are TGTGCCAGCAGCGGTGGACTAGCGGGCGTCTCCTACGAGCAGTACTTC. This sequence encodes CASSGGLAGVSYEQYF.

The chain links TRBV5-1 to TRBJ1-1; 7 bases line up with TRBD1. Per germline, CDR1 SGHRS and CDR2 YFSETQ. Trimming took 2 bases from V and 1 from J; bases not matched to a gene: 5. The CDR3 extends over 15 amino acids. Here the CDR3 DNA reads TGCGCCAGCAGCTTCGAGGGGGCAGAGAACACTGAAGCTTTCTTT. Protein: CASSFEGAENTEAFF.

V gene TRBV2 combines with J gene TRBJ2-6; maybe TRBD2 (5 bases). The germline V gene has CDR1 SNHLY and CDR2 FYNNEI. V shed 0 bases and J shed 2 bases, with 8 bases lying between them. The CDR3 length is 16 residues. Here the CDR3 reads CASSEARGAGANVLTF. The CDR3 coding sequence is TGTGCCAGCAGTGAAGCACGGGGTGCTGGGGCCAACGTCCTGACTTTC.

The J gene is TRBJ2-6, the V gene TRBV28, with TRBD2 as a possible D gene (6 bases). CDR1 and CDR2 from the germline V gene are MDHEN and SYDVKM. There are 15 residues in the CDR3. Trimming cost V 4 bases and J 0 bases, with 7 bases left between them. CDR3 protein: CASSWRGSGANVLTF. The DNA of the CDR3 is TGTGCCAGCAGTTGGCGGGGCTCTGGGGCCAACGTCCTGACTTTC.

This chain connects TRBV7-3 to TRBJ1-6; D may be TRBD1 (5 bases). The length of the CDR3 is 14 residues. V shed 3 bases and J shed 9 bases, with 12 bases lying between them. CDR1 and CDR2 (germline): SGHTA, FQGTGA. The CDR3: CASSFRGSGSPLHF. DNA for the CDR3: TGTGCCAGCAGCTTCCGGGGGAGTGGTTCACCCCTCCACTTT.

The V call is TRBV5-1, the J call TRBJ1-2; 8 bases fit TRBD1. The V and J ends lost 1 base and 4 bases, in that order; junction bases with no gene match: 6. The CDR3 is 15 amino acids. Germline CDR1 reads SGHRS; CDR2 reads YFSETQ. Written as DNA, the CDR3 is TGCGCCAGCAGCTTGAGGCCAGGGGGCCCCTATGGCTACACCTTC. Protein product: CASSLRPGGPYGYTF.

V usage is TRBV7-2 and J usage is TRBJ2-6, with TRBD1 identical over 12 bases. The V gene's germline CDR1 is SGHTA and CDR2 FQGNSA. J gave up 1 base and V 5 bases, and 6 bases lay outside the gene matches. The CDR3 contains 18 residues. In DNA, the CDR3 is TGTGCCAGCAGCCCGCCGGGACAGGGGGCTTCTGGGGCCAACGTCCTGACTTTC. Translating gives CASSPPGQGASGANVLTF.

The chain has TRBV28 and TRBJ2-5; possibly TRBD1 for D (5 bases). The end of the DNA aligns better with TRBJ2-7, so the J call may be wrong. The CDR3 extends over 13 amino acids. Germline assignment: CDR1 MDHEN and CDR2 SYDVKM. In nucleotides, the CDR3 is TGTGCCAGCACCTTAGACAGTAAATACGAGCAGTACTTC. It codes for CASTLDSKYEQYF.

This clone is a singleton in its sample. This rearrangement joins TRBV6-1 to TRBJ1-2; 9 bases map to TRBD1. Losses at the gene ends were 3 bases for V and 5 bases for J; bases not matched to a gene: 4. This CDR3 is built from 14 residues. Germline values: CDR1 MNHNS, CDR2 SASEGT. The CDR3 nucleotides are TGTGCCAGCAGTGACGGACAGGGGAGATATGGCTACACCTTC. It encodes CASSDGQGRYGYTF.

The chain recombines TRBV5-1 with TRBJ2-3, with D tentatively TRBD2 (6 bases). Germline V CDR1 and CDR2: SGHRS, YFSETQ. V was shortened by 1 base and J by 1 base, with 13 bases between the two germline ends. The CDR3 is 16 amino acids. The CDR3 nucleotides read TGCGCCAGCAGCTTGTCGGTGGACTACCGCACAGATACGCAGTATTTT. It is translated as CASSLSVDYRTDTQYF. The whole variable domain, filled in from reference TRBV5-1 and TRBJ2-3, reads KAGVTQTPRYLIKTRGQQVTLSCSPISGHRSVSWYQQTPGQGLQFLFEYFSETQRNKGNFPGRFSGRQFSNSRSEMNVSTLELGDSALYLCASSLSVDYRTDTQYFGPGTRLTVL.

Turning to this clone: The sample contains more than one DNA sequence encoding this CDR3. The chain carries TRBV30 and TRBJ1-2; TRBD1 aligns across 7 bases. The trim removed 7 bases at V and 8 bases at J, leaving 10 bases unmatched. CDR1 and CDR2 from the germline V gene are GTSNPN and SVGIG (reference sequence). The CDR3 loop spans 12 amino acids. In DNA form, the CDR3 reads TGTGCCTTCCATGGTAGGGGGCGAGGCTACACCTTC. Residues: CAFHGRGRGYTF.

The chain uses TRBV28 and TRBJ2-7; D possibly corresponds to TRBD1 (6 bases). CDR3 length: 15 residues. Per germline, CDR1 MDHEN and CDR2 SYDVKM. V gave up 6 bases and J gave up 1 base, with 16 bases separating them. This chain's CDR3 is CASRTGTQISYEQYF. In DNA, the CDR3 is TGTGCCAGCAGGACCGGGACACAGATTTCCTACGAGCAGTACTTC.

The rearrangement uses TRBV5-6 and TRBJ2-5, with D possibly TRBD2 on 5 matching bases. CDR3 length equals 10 residues. CDR1 SGHDT and CDR2 YYEEEE come from the germline V gene. The V end lost 7 bases, the J end lost 5 bases, and 6 bases lay between the germline ends. The CDR3: CASGGETQYF. DNA of the CDR3: TGTGCCAGCGGCGGGGAGACCCAGTACTTC.

A single count supports this clone. V gene TRBV27 combines with J gene TRBJ1-6, with D hard to call. Germline V gives CDR1 MNHEY, CDR2 SMNVEV (reference sequence). The V end was cut by 6 bases, the J end by 4 bases, with 10 bases between. The CDR3 loop spans 14 amino acids. The DNA for the CDR3 is TGTGCCAGCAGGCAGTTTTTATATAATTCACCCCTCCACTTT. Translating gives CASRQFLYNSPLHF.

The count of this clone is one. V and J are TRBV5-1 and TRBJ2-1; maybe TRBD2 (6 bases). The V gene's germline CDR1 is SGHRS and CDR2 YFSETQ. V was clipped by 3 bases and J by 6 bases, with 16 bases between them. The CDR3 consists of 15 residues. CDR3 sequence reads: CASSSNWGSGNEQFF. In nucleotides, the CDR3 is TGCGCCAGCAGCTCTAATTGGGGTAGCGGCAATGAGCAGTTCTTC.

This chain links TRBV4-2 with TRBJ1-1, with D possibly TRBD1 on 6 matching bases. Germline lookup yields CDR1 LGHNA and CDR2 YNFKEQ. V was clipped by 3 bases and J by 1 base, with 15 bases between them. CDR3 length: 16 residues. The CDR3 is CASSQGEGTTNTEAFF. Written as DNA, the CDR3 is TGTGCCAGCAGCCAGGGAGAAGGGACAACGAACACTGAAGCTTTCTTT.

The chain is built from TRBV5-6 and TRBJ1-2; a weak D match, TRBD1 (5 bases). The germline V and J ends were trimmed by 6 bases and 5 bases, with 20 bases remaining between them. CDR3 length: 15 residues. The germline CDR1 and CDR2 sequences are SGHDT and YYEEEE. The CDR3 DNA follows: TGTGCCAGCATCACTAGCCGCCGGGGGATATATGGCTACACCTTC. Translated: CASITSRRGIYGYTF.

The chain carries TRBV4-1 and TRBJ2-7; 7 nucleotides line up with TRBD2. Trimming cost V 0 bases and J 1 base; bases outside gene matches: 15. The CDR3 contains 19 residues. Germline V lookup: CDR1 MGHRA, CDR2 YSYEKL. CDR3 coding DNA: TGCGCCAGCAGCCAAGATCAATCTAGCGGTAGACCGTCATCCTACGAGCAGTACTTC. Translation gives CASSQDQSSGRPSSYEQYF.

The gene calls are TRBV30 and TRBJ2-4, with 10 bases matching TRBD2. Germline CDR1 is GTSNPN and CDR2 is SVGIG (reference sequence). Trimming removed 5 bases from V and 7 bases from J; junction bases left unmatched: 8. The CDR3 runs to 14 residues. The CDR3 spells CAWAPSGRGNIQYF. The CDR3 DNA sequence: TGTGCCTGGGCCCCTAGCGGGAGAGGGAACATTCAGTACTTC.

The gene calls are TRBV19 and TRBJ1-3; tentatively, D is TRBD1 (6 bases). From germline, CDR1 is LNHDA and CDR2 SQIVND (reference sequence). This CDR3 contains 16 residues. Trimming shortened V by 4 bases and J by 5 bases, and 18 bases separated the two germline ends. The CDR3 spells CASSNRDTLARNTIYF. CDR3 sequence (DNA): TGTGCCAGTAGTAATCGGGACACACTTGCGAGAAACACCATATATTTT.